A selection of T cell receptor beta chains follows, all from one sample in a study of blood T cell repertoires in COVID-19. Data came from immunoSEQ multiplex PCR; TCRdb stores just in-frame clones and leaves some out. This table holds tens of thousands of clones, around 96% found once. Sequencing was performed on peripheral blood. These receptors all come from a human donor with active COVID-19. The donor label of this sample is uncertain. Each CDR3 is given with its conserved first and last residue. Clone size is shown for a subset of rows, as once, few, many or a class of expanded clone.

length,size,J,V,CDR3
16,-,TRBJ2-5,TRBV9,CASSVGGGVHQETQYF
15,-,TRBJ2-1,TRBV14,CASSQVMRSGNEQFF
17,-,TRBJ2-1,TRBV5-6,CASSLDSEGGPDNEQFF
18,-,TRBJ2-7,TRBV18,CASSPAVEGGGPLYEQYF
15,-,TRBJ2-3,TRBV28,CASSLLGGGPDTQYF
13,-,TRBJ2-3,TRBV28,CASRRQGADTQYF
15,once,TRBJ2-1,TRBV6-1,CASSERGPSYNEQFF
17,-,TRBJ2-2,TRBV19,CASNSRTSGGTTGELFF
18,-,TRBJ1-5,TRBV11-2,CASSLSPKTGRSNQPQHF
12,-,TRBJ2-2,TRBV19,CASRLFRGELFF
16,-,TRBJ2-3,TRBV3-1/TRBV3-2,CASTPSLEQPTDTQYF
15,-,TRBJ2-7,TRBV18,CASSQSGQGTYEQYF
15,-,TRBJ2-5,TRBV4-1,CASSQIVTGQETQYF
15,-,TRBJ1-5,TRBV19,CASSPIDSHLQPRHF
15,-,TRBJ2-2,TRBV7-9,CAGSLLAGDVGELFF
17,-,TRBJ1-5,TRBV6-1,CASSVLAGGQSNQPQHF
13,-,TRBJ2-1,TRBV24-1,CATSEWTSHEQFF
13,-,TRBJ2-7,TRBV30,CAWNQGGFYEQYF
16,few,TRBJ1-1,TRBV5-1,CASSFFAAGQGGEAFF
15,-,TRBJ2-5,TRBV6-5,CASRGDSRWQETQYF
17,-,TRBJ1-1,TRBV21-1,CASVPRRTSPRDTEAFF
13,-,TRBJ2-1,TRBV30,CAWSVQSGGEQFF
16,-,TRBJ2-1,TRBV6-1,CASSEVGLAGGHEQFF
16,-,TRBJ1-6,TRBV18,CASSPGQGLYNSPLHF
17,-,TRBJ2-5,TRBV5-1,CASSLWVAGLNQETQYF
15,-,TRBJ2-2,TRBV19,CASSNAAGGPGELFF
18,once,TRBJ1-3,TRBV5-1,CASRRGLTESLTGNTIYF
13,-,TRBJ2-5,TRBV29-1,CSAGTGGVETQYF
16,-,TRBJ2-1,TRBV29-1,CSVEPPAGGSYNEQFF
14,once,TRBJ2-3,TRBV24-1,CATSDPRGTDTQYF
13,-,TRBJ2-7,TRBV25-1,CAIAQGGSYEQYF
14,-,TRBJ1-6,TRBV6-5,CASSYSPDFSPLHF
12,-,TRBJ2-1,TRBV2,CASAAGGNEQFF
17,-,TRBJ1-5,TRBV2,CASSTLGGGNSNQPQHF
14,-,TRBJ1-1,TRBV6-1,CASSEAPEVTEAFF
15,-,TRBJ1-5,TRBV28,CASSPRQGADQPQHF
15,-,TRBJ2-1,TRBV7-2,CASSLIAGGLGEQFF
16,-,TRBJ2-1,TRBV7-2,CASSLDPGGVGNEQFF
15,-,TRBJ1-6,TRBV27,CASSFWDRLNSPLHF
13,-,TRBJ1-1,TRBV27,CASINSGNTEAFF
14,-,TRBJ2-1,TRBV6-4,CASRKRGGYNEQFF
15,-,TRBJ1-5,TRBV28,CASNSQGRRGQPQHF
14,-,TRBJ1-5,TRBV11-1,CASSLDRGNQPQHF
15,-,TRBJ2-5,TRBV4-3,CASSQGRDSQETQYF
15,-,TRBJ2-7,TRBV5-1,CASSKQGAYSYEQYF
14,-,TRBJ2-2,TRBV28,CASNPHGVPGELFF
13,-,TRBJ2-5,TRBV15,CATSRALQETQYF
16,-,TRBJ2-1,TRBV10-3,CAISTTSGSLSNEQFF
15,-,TRBJ1-5,TRBV6-5,CASRLARTGAGAQHF
14,-,TRBJ1-1,TRBV19,CASSGSAVNTEAFF
12,-,TRBJ2-7,TRBV7-9,CASRLGYGEQYF
17,-,TRBJ2-1,TRBV5-1,CASSLAQIWSSYNEQFF
13,once,TRBJ1-2,TRBV12-3/TRBV12-4,CATSDGGSYGYTF
15,-,TRBJ1-1,TRBV5-1,CASSPEGAFVTEAFF